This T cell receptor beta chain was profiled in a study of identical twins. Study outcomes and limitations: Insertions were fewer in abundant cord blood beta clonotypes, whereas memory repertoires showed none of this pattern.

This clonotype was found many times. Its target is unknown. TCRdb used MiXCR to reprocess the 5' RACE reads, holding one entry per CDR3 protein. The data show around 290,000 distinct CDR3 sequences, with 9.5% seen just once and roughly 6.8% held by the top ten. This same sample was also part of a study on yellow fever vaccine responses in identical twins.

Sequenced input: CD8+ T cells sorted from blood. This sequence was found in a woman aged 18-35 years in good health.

Written as DNA, the CDR3 is TGTGCCAGCAGCCCGCGGATCGGAGACCAAGAGACCCAGTACTTC. It encodes CASSPRIGDQETQYF. The chain uses TRBV7-9 and TRBJ2-5; D gene unclear. The CDR3 is 15 residues long. With 5 bases removed from V and 0 bases from J, the gap between germline ends came to 13 bases. Germline V lookup: CDR1 SEHNR, CDR2 FQNEAQ (reference sequence).